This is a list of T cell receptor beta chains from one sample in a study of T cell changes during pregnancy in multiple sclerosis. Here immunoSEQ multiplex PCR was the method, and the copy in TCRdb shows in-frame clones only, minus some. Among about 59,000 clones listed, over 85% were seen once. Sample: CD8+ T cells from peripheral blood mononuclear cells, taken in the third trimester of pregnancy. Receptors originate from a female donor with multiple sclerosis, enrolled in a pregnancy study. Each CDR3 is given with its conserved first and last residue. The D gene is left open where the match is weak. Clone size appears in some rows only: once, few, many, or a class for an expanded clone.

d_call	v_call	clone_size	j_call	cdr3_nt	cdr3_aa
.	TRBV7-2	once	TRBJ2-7	TGTGCCAGCAGCCAGACTAGCTCCTACGAGCAGTACTTC	CASSQTSSYEQYF
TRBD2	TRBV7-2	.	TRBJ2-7	TGTGCCAGCAGCTTAGGGGTAGCGGGAGTGTACGAGCAGTACTTC	CASSLGVAGVYEQYF
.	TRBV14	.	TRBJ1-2	TGTGCCAGCAGCCAAGGAACAGGGACTATGGCTAACACCTTC	CASSQGTGTMANTF
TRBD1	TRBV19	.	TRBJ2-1	TGTGCCACCACGGACAGGGCCGGCAATGAGCAGTTCTTC	CATTDRAGNEQFF
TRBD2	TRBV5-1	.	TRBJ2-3	TGCGCCAGCAGCTTGGAACTAGCGGTTGGAACAGATACGCAGTATTTT	CASSLELAVGTDTQYF
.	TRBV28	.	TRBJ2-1	TGTGCCAGCAGTATACTACGGACAGGAGGGGACAATGAGCAGTTCTTC	CASSILRTGGDNEQFF
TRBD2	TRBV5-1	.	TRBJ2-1	TGCGCCAGCAGCCGGACCCTAGCGGGAGGGTACAATGAGCAGTTCTTC	CASSRTLAGGYNEQFF
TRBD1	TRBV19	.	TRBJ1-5	TGTGCCAGTAGTAGCGGGGGACAGGGGGCCGGTCAGCCCCAGCATTTT	CASSSGGQGAGQPQHF
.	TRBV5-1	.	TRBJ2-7	TGCGCCAGCAGCTTGAAATCAAATTACGAGCAGTACTTC	CASSLKSNYEQYF
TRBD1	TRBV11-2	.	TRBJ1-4	TGTGCCAGCAGCTCCCCGACAGGGGGGAATGAAAAACTGTTTTTT	CASSSPTGGNEKLFF
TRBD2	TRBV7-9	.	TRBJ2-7	TGTGCCAGCAGCTTAGAACCCGGGACTAGCGGGGCCTACGAGCAGTACTTC	CASSLEPGTSGAYEQYF
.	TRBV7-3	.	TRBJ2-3	TGTGCCAGCAGCCCTGGACAGTTCACAGATACGCAGTATTTT	CASSPGQFTDTQYF
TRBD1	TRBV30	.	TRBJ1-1	TGTGCCTGGGGACAGGCCACTGAAGCTTTCTTT	CAWGQATEAFF
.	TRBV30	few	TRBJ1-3	TGTGCCTGGAGTATAGCTGGAAACACCATATATTTT	CAWSIAGNTIYF
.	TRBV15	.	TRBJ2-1	TGTGCCACCAGCAGAGCTGGGCGCCTCCTCGATGAGCAGTTCTTC	CATSRAGRLLDEQFF
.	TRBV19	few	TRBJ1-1	TGTGCCAGTAGTGACAGACTGAACACTGAAGCTTTCTTT	CASSDRLNTEAFF
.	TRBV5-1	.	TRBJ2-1	TGCGCCAGCAGCTTAGCAGGGTCCCCCTACAATGAGCAGTTCTTC	CASSLAGSPYNEQFF
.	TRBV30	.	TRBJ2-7	TGTGCCTGGAGGGGGCTGGGGACAGCGTACCCGGGAGACGAGCAGTACTTC	CAWRGLGTAYPGDEQYF
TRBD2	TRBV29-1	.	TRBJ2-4	TGCAGCGTTTTAGGCGGGAGGGAAGCCAAAAACATTCAGTACTTC	CSVLGGREAKNIQYF
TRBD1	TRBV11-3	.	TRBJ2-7	TGTGCCAGCAGCTTAGATACAGGGGGTTCCTACGAGCAGTACTTC	CASSLDTGGSYEQYF
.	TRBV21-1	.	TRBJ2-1	TGTGCCAGCAGTAGCGGGAGCTCCTACAATGAGCAGTTCTTC	CASSSGSSYNEQFF
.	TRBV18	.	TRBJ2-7	TGTGCCAGCTCACCAAGGCCCCAGGTGAGCCACGAGCAGTACTTC	CASSPRPQVSHEQYF
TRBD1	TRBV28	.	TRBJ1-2	TGTGCCAGCAGTTCTACTACCGGGACAGCCTATGGCTACACCTTC	CASSSTTGTAYGYTF
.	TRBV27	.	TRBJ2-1	TGTGCCAGCAGTTTATCGAATCTCGGGGGAGGCCCGCTGTGGGAGCAGTTCTTC	CASSLSNLGGGPLWEQFF
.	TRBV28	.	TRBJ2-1	TGTGCCAGCCGAGAGGACAGTTCCAATGAGCAGTTCTTC	CASREDSSNEQFF
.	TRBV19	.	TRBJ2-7	TGTGCCAGTAGCCCGGGATCACACTACGAGCAGTACTTC	CASSPGSHYEQYF
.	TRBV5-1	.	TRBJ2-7	TGCGCCAGCAGCGGCCCCTACGAGCAGTACTTC	CASSGPYEQYF
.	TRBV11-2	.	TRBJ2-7	TGTGCCAGCAGCTCGGGACTTGGAGCCGACGAGCAGTACTTC	CASSSGLGADEQYF
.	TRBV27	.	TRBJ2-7	TGTGCCAGCAGTTTAGGCTCAGCCTACGAGCAGTACTTC	CASSLGSAYEQYF
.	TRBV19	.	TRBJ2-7	TGTGCCAGTAGTATTGGGCACGAGCAGTACTTC	CASSIGHEQYF
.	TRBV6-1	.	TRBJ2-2	TGTGCCAGCAGTGAACCCACGGGAAGTCACGGGGAGCTGTTTTTT	CASSEPTGSHGELFF
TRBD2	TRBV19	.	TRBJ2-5	TGTGCCAGTAGTATTGGACTAGCGGGACCAAAAGAGACCCAGTACTTC	CASSIGLAGPKETQYF
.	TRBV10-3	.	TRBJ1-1	TGTGCCATCAAGGAACAGCCGAACACTGAAGCTTTCTTT	CAIKEQPNTEAFF
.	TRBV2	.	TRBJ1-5	TGTGCCAGCAGTGAAAAGGGAGGTTCAAATCAGCCCCAGCATTTT	CASSEKGGSNQPQHF
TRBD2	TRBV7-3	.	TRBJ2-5	TGTGCCAGCAGCTTCGGACTAGCGGGTGGGGAGACCCAGTACTTC	CASSFGLAGGETQYF
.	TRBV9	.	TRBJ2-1	TGTGCCAGCAGCGTGTCGACAGGCTCCCTTCCCTACAATGAGCAGTTCTTC	CASSVSTGSLPYNEQFF
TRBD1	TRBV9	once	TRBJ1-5	TGTGCCAGCAGCGCGGGACAGGGGAATCAGCCCCAGCATTTT	CASSAGQGNQPQHF
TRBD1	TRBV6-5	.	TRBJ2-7	TGTGCCAGCAGTTCAGGACAGGTCTCCTACGAGCAGTACTTC	CASSSGQVSYEQYF
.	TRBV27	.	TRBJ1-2	TGTGCCAGCAGTCCGACCCTCCTACAGCATAACTATGGCTACACCTTC	CASSPTLLQHNYGYTF
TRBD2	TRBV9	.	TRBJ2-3	TGTGCCAGCAGCGTACCCCTAGCGGGAGTGGTAGATACGCAGTATTTT	CASSVPLAGVVDTQYF
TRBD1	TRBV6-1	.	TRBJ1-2	TGTGCCAGCAAATCCGGACAGGTCTACTATGGCTACACCTTC	CASKSGQVYYGYTF
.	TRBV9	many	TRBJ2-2	TGTGCCAGCAGGGGACAACCGACGACCGGGGAGCTGTTTTTT	CASRGQPTTGELFF
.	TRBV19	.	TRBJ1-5	TGTGCCAGCGGGGGCAATCAGCCCCAGCATTTT	CASGGNQPQHF
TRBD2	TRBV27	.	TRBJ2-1	TGTGCCAGCAGCCCATTCTGGGGGGGGTACAATGAGCAGTTCTTC	CASSPFWGGYNEQFF
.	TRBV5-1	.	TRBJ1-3	TGCGCCAGCAGCTTGGCCCCGGGATCCTCTGGAAACACCATATATTTT	CASSLAPGSSGNTIYF
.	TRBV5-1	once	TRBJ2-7	TGCGCCAGCAGCTCGGAAGCGGGACAGGATTCCTACGAGCAGTACTTC	CASSSEAGQDSYEQYF
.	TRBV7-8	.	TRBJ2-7	TGTGCCAGCAGCTTAAAACTTTTCGGTGAGCAGTACTTC	CASSLKLFGEQYF
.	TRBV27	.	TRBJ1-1	TGTGCCAGCAGTTTAGGAGGGAACACTGAAGCTTTCTTT	CASSLGGNTEAFF
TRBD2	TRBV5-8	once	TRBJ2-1	TGTGCCAGCAGCTTGAGGCTAGCGGGAGCCTACAATGAGCAGTTCTTC	CASSLRLAGAYNEQFF
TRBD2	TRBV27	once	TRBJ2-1	TGTGCCAGCAGTTTAGCGGGGGGCAATGAGCAGTTCTTC	CASSLAGGNEQFF
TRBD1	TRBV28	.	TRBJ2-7	TGTGCCAGCAGTTCAGTCGTTATAGACAGGGACGTCTCCTACGAGCAGTACTTC	CASSSVVIDRDVSYEQYF
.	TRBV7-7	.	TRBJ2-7	TGTGCCAGCAGCTTAGAAGGGGGACACCCAGAGGAGCAGTACTTC	CASSLEGGHPEEQYF
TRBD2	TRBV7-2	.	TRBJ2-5	TGTGCCAGCAGCCTAGCGGGAGGAGGCGAGACCCAGTACTTC	CASSLAGGGETQYF
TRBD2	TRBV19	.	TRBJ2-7	TGTGCCAGTAGGATAGCGGGAGCGTCCCACGAGCAGTACTTC	CASRIAGASHEQYF
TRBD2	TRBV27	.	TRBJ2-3	TGTGCCAGCAGTTGGGGCACTGGGACTAGCGGAGTCCAGGATACGCAGTATTTT	CASSWGTGTSGVQDTQYF